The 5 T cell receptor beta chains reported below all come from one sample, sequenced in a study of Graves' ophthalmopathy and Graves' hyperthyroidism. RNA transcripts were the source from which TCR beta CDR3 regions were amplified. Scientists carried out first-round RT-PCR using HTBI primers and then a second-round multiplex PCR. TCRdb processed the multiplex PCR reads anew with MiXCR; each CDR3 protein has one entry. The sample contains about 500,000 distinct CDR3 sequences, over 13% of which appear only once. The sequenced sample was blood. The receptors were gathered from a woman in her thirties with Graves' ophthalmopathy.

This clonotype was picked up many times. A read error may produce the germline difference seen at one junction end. The CDR3 here is CASSPLEGAKNIKYF. DNA of the CDR3: TGTGCCAGCAGTCCCCTTGAAGGAGCCAAAAACATTAAGTACTTC. This chain connects TRBV6-1 to TRBJ2-4; D is unresolved. The CDR3 is made up of 15 amino acids. Germline V gives CDR1 MNHNS, CDR2 SASEGT.

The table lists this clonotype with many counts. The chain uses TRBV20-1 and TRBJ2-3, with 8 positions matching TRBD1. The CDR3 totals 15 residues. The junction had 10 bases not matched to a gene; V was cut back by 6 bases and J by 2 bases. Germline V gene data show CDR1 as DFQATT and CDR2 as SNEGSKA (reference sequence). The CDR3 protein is CSAPDRAAPTDTQYF. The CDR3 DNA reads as TGCAGTGCGCCGGACAGGGCGGCGCCCACAGATACGCAGTATTTT.

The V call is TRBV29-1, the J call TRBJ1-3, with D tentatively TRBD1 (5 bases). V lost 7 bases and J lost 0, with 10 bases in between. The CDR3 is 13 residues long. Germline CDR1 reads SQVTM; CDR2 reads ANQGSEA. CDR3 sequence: CSGMGPSGNTIYF. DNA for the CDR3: TGCAGCGGTATGGGACCCTCTGGAAACACCATATATTTT.

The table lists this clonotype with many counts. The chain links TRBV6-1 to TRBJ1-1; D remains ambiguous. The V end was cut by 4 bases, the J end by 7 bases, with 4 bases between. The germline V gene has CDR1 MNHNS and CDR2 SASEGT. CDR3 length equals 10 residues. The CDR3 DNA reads TGTGCCAGCAGTGGTATTGAAGCTTTCTTT. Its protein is CASSGIEAFF.

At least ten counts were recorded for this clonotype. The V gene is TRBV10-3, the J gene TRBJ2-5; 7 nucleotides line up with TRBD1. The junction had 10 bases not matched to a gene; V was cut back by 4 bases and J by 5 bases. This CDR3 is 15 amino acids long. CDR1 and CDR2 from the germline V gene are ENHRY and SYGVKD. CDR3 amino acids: CAISARDSESETQYF. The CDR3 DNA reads TGTGCCATCAGTGCCCGGGACAGCGAGAGCGAGACCCAGTACTTC.